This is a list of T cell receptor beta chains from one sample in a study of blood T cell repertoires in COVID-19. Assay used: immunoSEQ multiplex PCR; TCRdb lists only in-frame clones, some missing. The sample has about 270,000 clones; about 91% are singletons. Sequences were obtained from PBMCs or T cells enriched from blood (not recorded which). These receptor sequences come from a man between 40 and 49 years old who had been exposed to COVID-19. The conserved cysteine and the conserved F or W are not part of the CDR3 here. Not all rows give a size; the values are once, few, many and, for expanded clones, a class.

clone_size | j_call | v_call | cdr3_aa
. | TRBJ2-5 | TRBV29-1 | SVQAGVKTQY
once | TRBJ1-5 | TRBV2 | ASSEGRGVNQPQH
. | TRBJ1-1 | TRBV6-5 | ASGTTTGLNTEAF
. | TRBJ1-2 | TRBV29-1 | SVDRDKKADYGYT
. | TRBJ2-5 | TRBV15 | ATSSRLGVETQY
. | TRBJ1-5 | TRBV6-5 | ASSATGSSRQPQH
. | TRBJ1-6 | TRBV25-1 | ASSDLSELAYNSPLH
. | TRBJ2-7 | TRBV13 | ASSSLRLAGAYEQY
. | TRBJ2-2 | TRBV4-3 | ASSGSLAGGTGELF
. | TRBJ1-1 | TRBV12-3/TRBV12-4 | ASSGGTEAF
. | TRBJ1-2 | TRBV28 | ASSLASRDTPGYGYT
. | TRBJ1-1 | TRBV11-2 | ASSLGWGQNTEAF
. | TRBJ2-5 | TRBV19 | AEGQENILRGRNKTY
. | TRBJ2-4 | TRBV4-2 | ASSQDLGAQGDIQY
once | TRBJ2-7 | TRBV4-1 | ASSQDRLADEQY
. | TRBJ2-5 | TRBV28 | ASSSRLAAQETQY